These T cell receptor beta chains were read from a single sample in a study of blood T cells in healthy people across ages. TCRdb fed the 5' RACE reads into MiXCR, producing one record per CDR3 protein. The repertoire holds a few hundred thousand distinct CDR3 sequences, with 25% to 30% as singletons. Sequencing was done on a sample of blood. Source of these receptors: an older woman in good health. The CDR3 runs from the conserved cysteine through the conserved F or W. The order of the fields is V gene, J gene, clone size, D gene, CDR3 protein, CDR3 DNA. The D gene is left open where the match is weak. The listing skips clone size in some rows; elsewhere it reads once, few, many or a size class.

V: TRBV7-6; J: TRBJ2-5; size: few; D: NA; CDR3: CASSSLPAGRETQYF; DNA: TGTGCCAGCAGCTCTCTCCCCGCAGGGAGGGAGACCCAGTACTTC
V: TRBV2; J: TRBJ2-3; size: NA; D: TRBD2; CDR3: CASSRGTSGRRTDTQYF; DNA: TGTGCCAGCAGTCGGGGGACTAGCGGGAGGCGCACAGATACGCAGTATTTT
V: TRBV7-8; J: TRBJ2-3; size: NA; D: NA; CDR3: CASSSTTNRFTDTQYF; DNA: TGTGCCAGCAGCTCAACGACTAATCGATTCACAGATACGCAGTATTTT
V: TRBV15; J: TRBJ2-2; size: NA; D: TRBD1; CDR3: CATSRETGFTTGELFF; DNA: TGTGCCACCAGCAGAGAGACAGGGTTTACCACCGGGGAGCTGTTTTTT
V: TRBV29-1; J: TRBJ1-1; size: NA; D: NA; CDR3: CSVGVNTEAFF; DNA: TGCAGCGTTGGGGTAAATACTGAAGCTTTCTTT
V: TRBV20-1; J: TRBJ2-3; size: few; D: TRBD2; CDR3: CSAISGSGSTDTQYF; DNA: TGCAGTGCCATTAGCGGGAGTGGAAGCACAGATACGCAGTATTTT
V: TRBV11-2; J: TRBJ2-6; size: many; D: TRBD1; CDR3: CASSLSPLGTGISGANVLTF; DNA: TGTGCCAGCAGCTTAAGTCCCTTGGGGACAGGGATTTCTGGGGCCAACGTCCTGACTTTC
V: TRBV29-1; J: TRBJ2-5; size: many; D: TRBD2; CDR3: CSVGGRLEETQYF; DNA: TGCAGCGTTGGCGGGAGGTTGGAAGAGACCCAGTACTTC
V: TRBV6-5; J: TRBJ2-1; size: few; D: NA; CDR3: CASSLQGRTYNEQFF; DNA: TGTGCCAGCAGTTTACAGGGTAGAACCTACAATGAGCAGTTCTTC
V: TRBV6-1; J: TRBJ2-1; size: many; D: NA; CDR3: CASSEGYEQFF; DNA: TGTGCCAGCAGTGAAGGGTATGAGCAGTTCTTC
V: TRBV15; J: TRBJ2-7; size: NA; D: NA; CDR3: CATSRDEQAPARQYF; DNA: TGTGCCACCAGCAGAGATGAACAGGCCCCCGCTCGGCAGTACTTC
V: TRBV18; J: TRBJ1-4; size: NA; D: NA; CDR3: CASSPDRITEKLFF; DNA: TGTGCCAGCTCACCCGACAGGATTACAGAAAAACTGTTTTTT
V: TRBV5-1; J: TRBJ2-1; size: NA; D: TRBD2; CDR3: CASSTTSGIYNEQFF; DNA: TGCGCCAGCAGCACAACTAGCGGGATATACAATGAGCAGTTCTTC
V: TRBV20-1; J: TRBJ1-3; size: many; D: NA; CDR3: CSAMTGSGRNTIYF; DNA: TGCAGTGCAATGACAGGTTCGGGGAGAAACACCATATATTTT
V: TRBV20-1; J: TRBJ2-3; size: NA; D: TRBD2; CDR3: CSASSGWVAGGSTDTQYF; DNA: TGCAGTGCTAGTTCGGGGTGGGTAGCGGGAGGGAGCACAGATACGCAGTATTTT
V: TRBV7-6; J: TRBJ2-4; size: NA; D: NA; CDR3: CASRRGETSTFAKNIQYF; DNA: TGTGCCAGCAGACGAGGGGAGACTAGTACGTTTGCCAAAAACATTCAGTACTTC
V: TRBV6-5; J: TRBJ2-7; size: NA; D: TRBD2; CDR3: CASSYAPPGVAGEAEQYF; DNA: TGTGCCAGCAGTTATGCACCGCCGGGGGTAGCGGGAGAAGCAGAGCAGTACTTC
V: TRBV10-3; J: TRBJ2-5; size: few; D: TRBD2; CDR3: CAIRESPLTSGMETQYF; DNA: TGTGCCATCCGTGAGTCACCCCTGACTAGCGGGATGGAGACCCAGTACTTC
V: TRBV7-2; J: TRBJ2-5; size: NA; D: TRBD1; CDR3: CASSLDRGKETQYF; DNA: TGTGCCAGCAGCCTGGACAGGGGCAAAGAGACCCAGTACTTC